The rows below give T cell receptor beta chains drawn from one sample of a study of graft-versus-host responses after intestinal transplantation. This table comes from immunoSEQ multiplex PCR, and its TCRdb copy is limited to in-frame clones, with some not included. The table has tens of thousands of clones, under 95% seen once. For these receptors, no antigen is known. The specimen comprised unstimulated CD8+ T cells sorted from spleen or lymph node cells, sampled before intestinal transplant. These receptors came from a human donor who received an intestinal transplant. CDR3s include the opening cysteine and the closing phenylalanine or tryptophan. D genes are given only for firm matches. Expanded clones get a size class; other rows say once, few or many, or leave the size out.

clone size	D gene	V gene	J gene	CDR3 protein	CDR3 DNA
NA	NA	TRBV27	TRBJ2-7	CASWDLSYEQYF	TGTGCCAGCTGGGACTTGTCCTACGAGCAGTACTTC
NA	TRBD1	TRBV27	TRBJ2-7	CASSLGQASYEQYF	TGTGCCAGCAGTCTCGGACAGGCCTCCTACGAGCAGTACTTC
NA	TRBD1	TRBV5-6	TRBJ1-4	CASTGQGVGEKLFF	TGTGCCAGCACAGGACAGGGGGTAGGGGAAAAACTGTTTTTT
NA	NA	TRBV4-2	TRBJ1-1	CASSHGPGESVSEAFF	TGTGCCAGCAGCCACGGACCGGGGGAAAGCGTCTCTGAAGCTTTCTTT
NA	TRBD2	TRBV4-3	TRBJ2-1	CASSHLAGGARNEQFF	TGCGCCAGCAGCCACCTAGCGGGGGGGGCGCGGAATGAGCAGTTCTTC
NA	NA	TRBV6-6	TRBJ2-1	CASSYSRTASYNEQFF	TGTGCCAGCAGTTACTCCAGGACAGCCTCCTACAATGAGCAGTTCTTC
NA	TRBD2	TRBV4-1	TRBJ2-1	CASSRPGLAGDSSYNEQFF	TGCGCCAGCAGCCGCCCGGGACTAGCGGGAGACAGCTCCTACAATGAGCAGTTCTTC
NA	NA	TRBV14	TRBJ1-2	CASSQGGNGGYTF	TGTGCCAGCAGCCAAGGCGGGAACGGTGGCTACACCTTC
NA	TRBD1	TRBV27	TRBJ2-7	CASSPLQTGAHYEQYF	TGTGCCAGCAGTCCCCTCCAGACAGGGGCACACTACGAGCAGTACTTC
NA	TRBD2	TRBV6-4	TRBJ2-1	CASRALAGVWHPYNEQFF	TGTGCCAGCAGAGCACTAGCGGGGGTATGGCACCCCTACAATGAGCAGTTCTTC
NA	NA	TRBV7-2	TRBJ1-2	CASSLGTVYTF	TGTGCCAGCAGCTTGGGCACCGTCTACACCTTC
NA	TRBD1	TRBV4-3	TRBJ2-7	CASKDRGGPTEQYF	TGCGCCAGCAAGGACAGGGGGGGGCCGACCGAGCAGTACTTC
NA	NA	TRBV7-2	TRBJ1-2	CASSFGGDGYTF	TGTGCCAGCAGCTTCGGGGGGGATGGCTACACCTTC
NA	NA	TRBV27	TRBJ2-1	CASSSHYEQFF	TGTGCCAGCAGTTCCCACTATGAGCAGTTCTTC
NA	NA	TRBV28	TRBJ1-1	CASSLSDTGSTEAFF	TGTGCCAGCAGTTTATCAGATACAGGGAGCACTGAAGCTTTCTTT
NA	NA	TRBV5-5	TRBJ2-7	CASSPPTVPYEQYF	TGTGCCAGCAGCCCCCCGACAGTTCCCTACGAGCAGTACTTC
NA	TRBD1	TRBV6-5	TRBJ1-5	CASSLGTGSNQPQHF	TGTGCCAGCAGCCTCGGGACAGGATCCAATCAGCCCCAGCATTTT
NA	NA	TRBV7-2	TRBJ1-2	CASSLGTAYGYTF	TGTGCCAGCAGCTTAGGGACAGCTTATGGCTACACCTTC
NA	NA	TRBV10-1	TRBJ2-2	CASSFSSGELFF	TGCGCCAGCAGTTTTTCCTCCGGGGAGCTGTTTTTT
NA	TRBD2	TRBV7-2	TRBJ2-1	CASRPGGYSYNEQFF	TGTGCCAGCAGGCCGGGGGGGTACTCCTACAATGAGCAGTTCTTC
NA	TRBD1	TRBV19	TRBJ1-6	CASSMWGTANSPLHF	TGTGCCAGTAGTATGTGGGGGACAGCCAATTCACCCCTCCACTTT
once	TRBD1	TRBV30	TRBJ1-1	CAWQQGVGEDTEAFF	TGTGCCTGGCAGCAGGGGGTGGGGGAAGACACTGAAGCTTTCTTT
NA	NA	TRBV13	TRBJ2-7	CASSLGTGVYEQYF	TGTGCCAGCAGCTTAGGAACGGGGGTCTACGAGCAGTACTTC
NA	NA	TRBV6-4	TRBJ1-1	CASSDSGRYTEAFF	TGTGCCAGCAGTGACTCAGGGAGGTACACTGAAGCTTTCTTT
NA	TRBD1	TRBV29-1	TRBJ2-7	CSAGDWTGAYEQYF	TGCAGCGCTGGTGATTGGACAGGGGCCTACGAGCAGTACTTC
once	NA	TRBV11-2	TRBJ2-7	CASSLGVYEQYF	TGTGCCAGCAGCTTGGGAGTTTACGAGCAGTACTTC
NA	TRBD1	TRBV2	TRBJ1-6	CASSDTLSQGNKYNSPLHF	TGTGCCAGCAGTGATACCCTGTCACAGGGGAACAAGTATAATTCACCCCTCCACTTT
NA	NA	TRBV29-1	TRBJ2-7	CSVEDLAYGLQAQYF	TGCAGCGTTGAAGATCTGGCCTACGGCCTACAGGCGCAGTACTTC
NA	NA	TRBV6-5	TRBJ1-5	CASRPGRAGNQPQHF	TGTGCCAGTCGTCCCGGCAGGGCAGGCAATCAGCCCCAGCATTTT
NA	TRBD2	TRBV7-8	TRBJ2-7	CASSLAWEGETSYEQYF	TGTGCCAGCAGCTTAGCGTGGGAGGGCGAGACTTCCTACGAGCAGTACTTC
NA	NA	TRBV4-3	TRBJ2-7	CASSQGLSGNSYEQYF	TGCGCCAGCAGCCAAGGTTTGTCAGGGAATTCCTACGAGCAGTACTTC
NA	NA	TRBV19	TRBJ1-1	CASSPRLNTEAFF	TGTGCCAGTAGCCCCCGGTTGAACACTGAAGCTTTCTTT
NA	NA	TRBV4-3	TRBJ1-2	CASSQGAGVGGYTF	TGCGCCAGCAGCCAAGGTGCGGGAGTTGGTGGCTACACCTTC
NA	NA	TRBV7-8	TRBJ1-6	CASSLDPSSYNSPLHF	TGTGCCAGCAGCTTAGACCCGAGCTCCTATAATTCACCCCTCCACTTT
NA	NA	TRBV4-3	TRBJ2-6	CASSQDRRYNVLTF	TGCGCCAGCAGCCAAGATAGGCGGTACAACGTCCTGACTTTC
NA	NA	TRBV11-2	TRBJ1-4	CASSLEVSPNEKLFF	TGTGCCAGCAGCTTAGAAGTCAGTCCGAATGAAAAACTGTTTTTT
NA	TRBD2	TRBV19	TRBJ2-7	CASSWTSGAYEQYF	TGTGCCAGTAGTTGGACTAGCGGGGCGTACGAGCAGTACTTC
NA	TRBD1	TRBV29-1	TRBJ2-7	CSVGQGYSYEQYF	TGCAGCGTTGGACAGGGTTACTCCTACGAGCAGTACTTC